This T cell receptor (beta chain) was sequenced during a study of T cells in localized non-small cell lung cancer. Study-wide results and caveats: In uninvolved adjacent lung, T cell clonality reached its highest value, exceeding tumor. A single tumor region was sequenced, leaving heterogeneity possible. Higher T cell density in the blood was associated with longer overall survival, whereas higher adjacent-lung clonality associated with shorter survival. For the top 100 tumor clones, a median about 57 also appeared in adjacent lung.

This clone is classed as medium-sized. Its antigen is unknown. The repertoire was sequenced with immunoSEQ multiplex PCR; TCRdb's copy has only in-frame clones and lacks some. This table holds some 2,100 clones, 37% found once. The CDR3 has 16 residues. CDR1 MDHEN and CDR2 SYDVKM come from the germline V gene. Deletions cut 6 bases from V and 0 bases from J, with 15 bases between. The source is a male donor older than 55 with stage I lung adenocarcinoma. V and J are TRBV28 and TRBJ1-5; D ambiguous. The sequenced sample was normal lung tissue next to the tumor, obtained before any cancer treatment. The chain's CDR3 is CASRPQQRNSNQPQHF. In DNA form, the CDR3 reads TGTGCCAGCAGACCCCAACAGAGAAATAGCAATCAGCCCCAGCATTTT.